Presented here are 16 T cell receptor beta chains from one specimen sequenced in a study of blood T cells in healthy people across ages. With a J-beta primer mix and a sample-barcoded 5' primer, a second PCR ran 7 to 11 cycles. In TCRdb, the 5' RACE reads were re-called with MiXCR into one record per CDR3 protein. The data hold 1.5 million to 2 million distinct CDR3 sequences, with 49% observed a single time. Sequences were obtained from blood. These TCRs come from a middle-aged woman in good health.

This clonotype was seen only a few times. The V and J genes are TRBV5-1 and TRBJ1-2; 7 bases line up with TRBD1. Germline loops: CDR1 SGHRS, CDR2 YFSETQ. Trimming at V came to 0 bases and at J to 12 bases, leaving 8 bases not matched to a gene. The CDR3 spans 13 residues. CDR3 loop: CASSLAGTAGNTF. CDR3 DNA sequence: TGCGCCAGCAGCTTGGCCGGGACAGCCGGTAACACCTTC.

The V gene is TRBV20-1, the J gene TRBJ2-3; the D is unclear. The CDR3 is made up of 14 amino acids. From germline, CDR1 is DFQATT and CDR2 SNEGSKA (reference sequence). Deletions cut 6 bases from V and 0 bases from J, with 13 bases between. This chain's CDR3 is CSALSTHSTDTQYF. In DNA, the CDR3 is TGCAGTGCCCTATCCACCCATAGCACAGATACGCAGTATTTT.

The gene calls are TRBV3-1 and TRBJ2-7, with unresolved D. Germline lookup yields CDR1 LGHDT and CDR2 YNNKEL (reference sequence). Trimming took 2 bases from V and 3 from J, leaving 5 bases between them. The CDR3 runs to 12 residues. The CDR3 sequence is CASSQLYYEQYF. For the CDR3, the DNA is TGTGCCAGCAGCCAACTGTACTACGAGCAGTACTTC.

V usage is TRBV29-1 and J usage is TRBJ2-3; 9 bases agree with TRBD2. The CDR3 consists of 15 residues. Germline CDR1 and CDR2: SQVTM and ANQGSEA. V shed 4 bases, J shed 2 bases, and the junction held 7 bases outside the gene matches. The CDR3 DNA reads TGCAGCGTTGCCCACATAGCGGGGGCCACAGATACGCAGTATTTT. Translated: CSVAHIAGATDTQYF.

This clonotype was observed a few times. The rearrangement uses TRBV20-1 and TRBJ1-5, with TRBD1 matching 10 bases. Trimming cost V 7 bases and J 4 bases; bases outside gene matches: 10. CDR1 and CDR2 from the germline V gene are DFQATT and SNEGSKA (reference sequence). The CDR3 length is 15 residues. CDR3 DNA: TGCAGTGTTCCGGGACAGGGGATGATGAATCAGCCCCAGCATTTT. Amino acids: CSVPGQGMMNQPQHF.

Only a few counts were recorded for this clonotype. This chain joins TRBV29-1 and TRBJ1-1; no definite D call. Trimming pared 6 bases from V and 8 bases from J, leaving 13 bases between. This CDR3 spans 11 amino acids. Germline V lookup: CDR1 SQVTM, CDR2 ANQGSEA. CDR3 nucleotides: TGCAGCGTGCAGGTCGGAGTAGAAGCTTTCTTT. Amino acids: CSVQVGVEAFF.

J is TRBJ2-7 and V is TRBV6-2 or TRBV6-3, with 7 nucleotides matching TRBD1. The V gene's germline CDR1 is MNHEY and CDR2 SVGEGT. CDR3 length: 14 residues. V lost 6 bases to trimming and J lost 3 bases; unmatched junction nucleotides: 8. CDR3 coding DNA: TGTGCCAGCAGGGACCCAGGGGGTAGCTACGAGCAGTACTTC. This translates into CASRDPGGSYEQYF.

The gene calls are TRBV4-2 and TRBJ2-7; tentative D call: TRBD2 (6 bases). Per germline, CDR1 LGHNA and CDR2 YNFKEQ. The CDR3 runs 17 residues. Between the trimmed V and J ends, which lost 1 base and 1 base, there was a span of 17 bases. CDR3: CASSQGGTSWGSYEQYF. DNA for the CDR3: TGTGCCAGCAGCCAAGGGGGAACTAGCTGGGGATCCTACGAGCAGTACTTC.

This CDR3 reads CASQLSGYNSPLHF. The CDR3 DNA sequence: TGTGCCAGTCAACTCTCAGGGTATAATTCACCCCTCCACTTT. V usage is TRBV27 and J usage is TRBJ1-6; D possibly corresponds to TRBD1 (5 bases). CDR3 length: 14 residues. Trimming removed 9 bases at V and 4 bases at J, with 13 bases between. Germline CDR1 MNHEY, CDR2 SMNVEV (reference sequence).

The chain recombines TRBV3-1 with TRBJ1-1; 8 bases agree with TRBD1. Germline loops: CDR1 LGHDT, CDR2 YNNKEL (reference sequence). The CDR3 has 16 residues. Trimming cost V 4 bases and J 0 bases; bases outside gene matches: 7. CDR3 region: CASSRQGTGLNTEAFF. As DNA, the CDR3 is TGTGCCAGCAGCCGGCAAGGGACAGGTCTGAACACTGAAGCTTTCTTT.

This clonotype was observed a few times. J is TRBJ2-5 and V is TRBV7-8; D gene uncertain. V was shortened by 5 bases and J by 11 bases, with 12 bases between the two germline ends. The CDR3 sequence is 11 residues long. Germline V gives CDR1 SGHVS, CDR2 FQNEAQ. The CDR3 is CASSLKMEQYF. Here the CDR3 DNA reads TGTGCCAGCAGCCTTAAGATGGAGCAGTACTTC.

The rearrangement joins TRBV13 to TRBJ2-7; 12 bases match TRBD2. The end of the DNA is better explained by TRBJ2-5, so the J call may be wrong. This CDR3 contains 17 residues. Germline loops: CDR1 PRHDT, CDR2 FYEKMQ (reference sequence). The DNA of the CDR3 is TGTGCCAGCAGCTTAAGGTCTAGCGGGGGGGCCTGGGAGACCCAGTACTTC. Its protein product is CASSLRSSGGAWETQYF.

This chain links TRBV28 with TRBJ2-7; no clear D. V lost 2 bases, J lost 10 bases, and 9 bases lay in between. CDR3 size: 11 residues. Germline CDR1 reads MDHEN; CDR2 reads SYDVKM. This CDR3 reads CASSLQASQYF. Here the CDR3 DNA reads TGTGCCAGCAGTTTACAGGCGTCTCAGTACTTC. The full variable domain, with the rest looked up from reference TRBV28 and TRBJ2-7, is DVKVTQSSRYLVKRTGEKVFLECVQDMDHENMFWYRQDPGLGLRLIYFSYDVKMKEKGDIPEGYSVSREKKERFSLILESASTNQTSMYLCASSLQASQYFGPGTRLTVT.

V usage is TRBV20-1 and J usage is TRBJ1-5, with D possibly being TRBD1 (5 bases). The CDR3 runs to 15 residues. The ends were cut back, 5 bases at V and 4 bases at J, with 18 bases in the middle. Germline-derived CDR1 and CDR2 are DFQATT and SNEGSKA (reference sequence). The CDR3 loop is CSAFDPGGDNQPQHF. CDR3 bases: TGCAGTGCTTTCGACCCGGGGGGAGATAATCAGCCCCAGCATTTT.

The chain joins TRBV28 to TRBJ2-1, with 9 bases lining up with TRBD2. The ends lost 4 bases at V and 15 bases at J; junction bases unmatched: 16. The germline gives CDR1 MDHEN, CDR2 SYDVKM. The CDR3 is made up of 15 amino acids. DNA for the CDR3: TGTGCCAGCAGTTACAACAAGGGCGGGGGGGCGGAGTGGTTCTTC. It encodes CASSYNKGGGAEWFF. The whole variable domain, filled in from reference TRBV28 and TRBJ2-1, reads DVKVTQSSRYLVKRTGEKVFLECVQDMDHENMFWYRQDPGLGLRLIYFSYDVKMKEKGDIPEGYSVSREKKERFSLILESASTNQTSMYLCASSYNKGGGAEWFFGPGTRLTVL.

The chain carries TRBV3-1 and TRBJ2-7, with D unclear. The V gene lost 4 bases and the J gene lost 4 bases, with 14 bases spanning the gap. Germline assignment: CDR1 LGHDT and CDR2 YNNKEL (reference sequence). This CDR3 region has 14 residues. CDR3 residues: CASSRPDGRYEQYF. As DNA, the CDR3 is TGTGCCAGCAGCCGCCCCGATGGTCGGTACGAGCAGTACTTC.